This T cell receptor (beta chain) was observed in a study of cytomegalovirus exposure and HLA in healthy donors. Study-wide findings and caveats: A previous analysis found most TCR beta V segments productive roughly 87% or roughly 30% of the time.

13 Jbeta primers and 60 Vbeta primers were used for the PCR. TCRdb keeps only in-frame clones here, not all; method: immunoSEQ multiplex PCR. The sample has 100,000 to 150,000 clones; about 74% are singletons. Of note for this clone: No antigen is known for it.

The sample comprised PBMCs. This TCR was sampled from a woman in her forties or fifties in good health and CMV-seropositive.

CDR3 bases: TGCGCCAGCAGCCCATCAGGGACAGGGGATAACTATGGCTACACCTTC. It translates to CASSPSGTGDNYGYTF. The chain couples TRBV4-1 to TRBJ1-2; 10 nucleotides agree with TRBD1. The CDR3 is 16 amino acids. The V segment lost 4 bases and the J segment 1 base; nucleotides outside the gene matches: 6. The germline V gene encodes CDR1 MGHRA and CDR2 YSYEKL.